The clone carrying this T cell receptor beta chain was seen only a few times. Its antigen is undetermined. These data belong to a study of CD8 T cells in ankylosing spondylitis. TCRdb reprocessed the 5' RACE reads with MiXCR, giving one entry per CDR3 protein. The table records under 950,000 distinct CDR3 sequences, around 17% of them present only once. Trimming left V 0 bases short and J 8 bases short, with 13 bases between. Germline CDR1 is MGHRA and CDR2 is YSYEKL. This CDR3 comprises 15 residues. Study findings and constraints: Certain motif variants had earlier appeared in reactive arthritis synovial fluid and blood. Made up of roughly 8 highly homologous variants, a TCR beta motif appeared characteristic of ankylosing spondylitis blood.

This clonotype was sampled from a male donor with ankylosing spondylitis. The chain carries TRBV4-1 and TRBJ1-4; D unclear. Input material: blood, either unsorted or a sorted T cell fraction (not recorded which). CDR3: CASSQELAGREKLFF. Written as DNA, the CDR3 is TGCGCCAGCAGCCAAGAGCTGGCCGGACGGGAAAAACTGTTTTTT.